The 22 T cell receptor beta chains below come from one sample, sequenced in a study of T cells in Graves' hyperthyroidism and ophthalmopathy. RNA transcripts provided the source from which TCR beta CDR3 regions were amplified. Researchers ran a first-round RT-PCR on the TCR CDR3 using the HTBI primer set. TCRdb redid the calling of the multiplex PCR reads with MiXCR, one entry per CDR3 protein. The top ten hold around 29% of the sample, which has 700,000 to 950,000 distinct CDR3 sequences, about a third seen once. Material: blood. Every receptor here comes from a woman aged 35 to 49 with Graves' hyperthyroidism.

This clonotype was observed many times. The gene calls are TRBV19 and TRBJ2-6, with 9 nucleotides matching TRBD1. V lost 3 bases to trimming and J lost 2 bases; unmatched junction nucleotides: 2. Germline V lookup: CDR1 LNHDA, CDR2 SQIVND (reference sequence). This CDR3 has 16 residues. CDR3 protein: CASSMGQGPGANVLTF. The DNA of the CDR3 is TGTGCCAGTAGTATGGGACAGGGCCCTGGGGCCAACGTCCTGACTTTC.

About this clonotype: This clone may be a read error of a much larger clone one base away. The J gene is TRBJ2-7, the V gene TRBV20-1; no reliable D call. V lost 7 bases and J 0 bases, leaving 10 bases between the germline ends. The CDR3 extends over 12 amino acids. Germline CDR1 reads DFQATT; CDR2 reads SNEGSKA (reference sequence). The CDR3 protein is CSVWQRSYEQYF. In nucleotides, the CDR3 is TGCAGTGTTTGGCAGCGCTCCTACGAGCAGTACTTC.

There are a few counts of this clonotype. The chain employs TRBV6-5 and TRBJ2-2; D gene ambiguous. Germline CDR1 reads MNHEY; CDR2 reads SVGAGI. This CDR3 spans 17 amino acids. V dropped 2 bases and J dropped 0 bases, with 13 bases sitting between them. CDR3 in amino acids: CASSYTLKVSNTGELFF. The CDR3 nucleotides are TGTGCCAGCAGTTACACCTTAAAGGTGTCGAACACCGGGGAGCTGTTTTTT.

On this clonotype: Just one base apart from a much larger clone, this may be a read error. The CDR3 nucleotides are TGTGCCAGCAGTTACGCTCCAGATTTCGATGGCTACACCTTC. It translates to CASSYAPDFDGYTF. The rearrangement uses TRBV6-6 and TRBJ1-2; D is unresolved. There are 14 residues in the CDR3. V was shortened by 2 bases and J by 6 bases, with 13 bases between the two germline ends. Germline loops: CDR1 MNHNY, CDR2 SVGAGI (reference sequence).

The rearrangement joins TRBV7-2 to TRBJ2-2; the D is unclear. There are 20 residues in the CDR3. Germline values: CDR1 SGHTA, CDR2 FQGNSA. V shed 0 bases and J shed 3 bases, with 23 bases lying between them. In DNA, the CDR3 is TGTGCCAGCAGCTTAGCGCTTGGCAGCAGACTTTCTCCCTACACCGGGGAGCTGTTTTTT. Protein sequence: CASSLALGSRLSPYTGELFF.

This clonotype was observed a few times. The chain recombines TRBV7-8 with TRBJ2-7, with D possibly called TRBD1 or TRBD2 (5 bases each). This CDR3 is 15 amino acids long. Germline CDR1 and CDR2: SGHVS and FQNEAQ. The ends were cut back, 5 bases at V and 5 bases at J, with 19 bases in the middle. The CDR3 reads CASSQAGTTPDEQYF. CDR3 DNA: TGTGCCAGCAGCCAAGCCGGGACCACCCCTGACGAGCAGTACTTC.

This clonotype was detected once. V and J are TRBV20-1 and TRBJ1-2, with no clear D. Trimming removed 4 bases from V and 4 bases from J, with 19 bases in between. This CDR3 is 15 amino acids long. CDR1 and CDR2 (germline): DFQATT, SNEGSKA (reference sequence). For the CDR3, the DNA is TGCAGTGCTACCTACGGACTAGCGGCTCCCTATGGCTACACCTTC. This codes for CSATYGLAAPYGYTF.

This clonotype was counted at least ten times. The J gene is TRBJ2-7, the V gene TRBV9; 9 bases align to TRBD1. Looked up from germline, CDR1 is SGDLS and CDR2 is YYNGEE. V dropped 3 bases and J dropped 3; count of bases not matched to a gene: 7. The CDR3 has 15 amino acids. CDR3 protein: CASSEQGATNYEQYF. As DNA, the CDR3 is TGTGCCAGCAGCGAACAGGGGGCAACGAACTACGAGCAGTACTTC.

This clonotype was observed at least ten times. The V call is TRBV25-1, the J call TRBJ1-5, with TRBD1 matching 9 bases. The CDR3 totals 14 residues. The junction had 9 bases not matched to a gene; V was cut back by 6 bases and J by 9 bases. Germline V gives CDR1 MGHDK, CDR2 SYGVNS. The CDR3 sequence is CASSEETGGRPQHF. For the CDR3, the DNA is TGTGCCAGCAGCGAAGAGACAGGGGGGAGGCCCCAGCATTTT.

This clonotype was detected a few times. The V and J genes are TRBV5-1 and TRBJ1-1; D remains unclear. This CDR3 has 13 amino acids. Trimming cost V 4 bases and J 6 bases, with 13 bases left between them. CDR1 is SGHRS and CDR2 is YFSETQ in the germline V gene. The CDR3 reads CASSPVGRAEAFF. The CDR3, as DNA: TGCGCCAGCAGCCCGGTAGGAAGGGCTGAAGCTTTCTTT.

The sample holds many counts of this clonotype. This chain joins TRBV19 and TRBJ1-5, with D possibly matching TRBD1 (6 bases). The CDR3 is 17 amino acids. Germline CDR1 reads LNHDA; CDR2 reads SQIVND (reference sequence). V was clipped by 3 bases and J by 0 bases, with 15 bases between them. CDR3 sequence: CASSIRAGEYSNQPQHF. CDR3 bases: TGTGCCAGTAGTATTCGGGCAGGGGAATATAGCAATCAGCCCCAGCATTTT.

The V call is TRBV7-8, the J call TRBJ1-1; D ambiguous. CDR3 length: 14 residues. Trimming cost V 8 bases and J 11 bases, with 24 bases left between them. CDR1 is SGHVS and CDR2 is FQNEAQ in the germline V gene. The DNA of the CDR3 is TGTGCCAGCTCACCAGTCACTCCGGAGCTTATGGCTTTCTTT. This translates into CASSPVTPELMAFF.

The sample holds a few counts of this clonotype. The CDR3 here is CATSDTSGRRTGELFF. The CDR3 DNA reads as TGTGCCACCAGTGACACTAGCGGGAGAAGAACCGGGGAGCTGTTTTTT. The chain joins TRBV24-1 to TRBJ2-2; 11 bases agree with TRBD2. The J segment lost 5 bases and the V segment lost 4 bases, leaving 5 bases of the junction unmatched. Germline V lookup: CDR1 KGHDR, CDR2 SFDVKD. This CDR3 has 16 amino acids.

This clonotype was seen many times. V is TRBV7-9 and J is TRBJ2-7, with D tentatively TRBD1 (6 bases). Deletions cut 5 bases from V and 4 bases from J, with 15 bases between. The CDR3 consists of 14 residues. Germline CDR1 is SEHNR and CDR2 is FQNEAQ (reference sequence). In DNA, the CDR3 is TGTGCCAGCAGCCCAAAGGACAGACTGTACGAGCAGTACTTC. Translation gives CASSPKDRLYEQYF.

The V call is TRBV7-9, the J call TRBJ1-2; TRBD1 agrees at 8 bases. This CDR3 is 15 amino acids long. The ends lost 8 bases at V and 8 bases at J; junction bases unmatched: 16. CDR1 and CDR2 from the germline V gene are SEHNR and FQNEAQ (reference sequence). CDR3 protein: CASSTGTQGAAGYTF. The CDR3 DNA reads as TGTGCCAGCTCAACGGGAACTCAGGGGGCAGCCGGCTACACCTTC. The variable domain in full, completed from reference TRBV7-9 and TRBJ1-2, reads DTGVSQNPRHKITKRGQNVTFRCDPISEHNRLYWYRQTLGQGPEFLTYFQNEAQLEKSRLLSDRFSAERPKGSFSTLEIQRTEQGDSAMYLCASSTGTQGAAGYTFGSGTRLTVV.

The sample holds a few counts of this clonotype. The CDR3, as DNA: TGTGCCAGCAGCTCTCTGGACAGGGCGCTCGAGCAGTACTTC. Residues: CASSSLDRALEQYF. This rearrangement joins TRBV5-6 to TRBJ2-7; TRBD1 aligns across 8 bases. This CDR3 has 14 amino acids. J gave up 6 bases and V 3 bases, and 8 bases lay outside the gene matches. In germline, CDR1 is SGHDT, CDR2 YYEEEE.

J is TRBJ2-5 and V is TRBV7-3, with D maybe TRBD1 (5 bases). This CDR3 has 13 residues. The V end was cut by 5 bases, the J end by 1 base, with 8 bases between. The germline CDR1 and CDR2 sequences are SGHTA and FQGTGA. The DNA of the CDR3 is TGTGCCAGCAGCCGGACAAGCCAAGAGACCCAGTACTTC. This codes for CASSRTSQETQYF.

The chain is built from TRBV25-1 and TRBJ1-2, with 9 bases matching TRBD1. This CDR3 is 15 amino acids long. Germline lookup yields CDR1 MGHDK and CDR2 SYGVNS. Germline trimming cut 4 bases from V and 1 base from J; bases unmatched to any gene: 4. The CDR3 sequence is CASSAGTGLNYGYTF. DNA of the CDR3: TGTGCCAGCAGTGCCGGGACAGGGCTTAACTATGGCTACACCTTC.

The chain recombines TRBV11-2 with TRBJ1-5; TRBD1 aligns across 7 bases. The CDR3 covers 15 residues. V gave up 5 bases and J gave up 10 bases; unmatched junction bases: 14. CDR1 SGHAT and CDR2 FQNNGV come from the germline V gene. The CDR3 sequence is CASSAPGTDDIPQHF. Written as DNA, the CDR3 is TGTGCCAGCAGCGCACCTGGGACAGACGACATACCCCAGCATTTT. The complete variable domain, with remaining parts taken from reference TRBV11-2 and TRBJ1-5, reads EAGVAQSPRYKIIEKRQSVAFWCNPISGHATLYWYQQILGQGPKLLIQFQNNGVVDDSQLPKDRFSAERLKGVDSTLKIQPAKLEDSAVYLCASSAPGTDDIPQHFGDGTRLSIL.

A remark on this clonotype: An end of the junction differs from the germline gene, which may be a read error. V gene TRBV7-9 combines with J gene TRBJ2-7, with a tentative D call TRBD2 (5 bases). Germline V gives CDR1 SEHNR, CDR2 FQNEAQ (reference sequence). The CDR3 contains 15 residues. The chain's CDR3 is CASSQAAESSYEQYF. The CDR3 bases are TGCGCCAGCAGCCAAGCGGCAGAGAGCTCCTACGAGCAGTACTTC.

This clonotype was observed at least ten times. V and J are TRBV19 and TRBJ1-2, with 7 nucleotides matching TRBD1. CDR1 is LNHDA and CDR2 is SQIVND in the germline V gene (reference sequence). Trimming cost V 6 bases and J 0 bases; bases outside gene matches: 7. The CDR3 contains 15 residues. CDR3 amino acids: CASSPQGRTNYGYTF. The CDR3 DNA sequence: TGTGCCAGTAGCCCACAGGGGCGTACTAACTATGGCTACACCTTC.

This clonotype was seen more than once but under ten times. The rearrangement uses TRBV12-3 or TRBV12-4 and TRBJ1-2, with D possibly being TRBD1 (5 bases). The ends were cut back, 7 bases at V and 1 base at J, with 10 bases in the middle. The CDR3 is made up of 13 amino acids. The CDR3 spells CASTEDINYGYTF. CDR3 DNA sequence: TGTGCCAGCACCGAGGACATTAACTATGGCTACACCTTC.